The 23 T cell receptor beta chains listed next were all sequenced from one sample in a study of OX40 agonist ivuxolimab in advanced cancers. The receptor library was made with the immunoSEQ multiplex PCR assay. Not all clones reach the TCRdb copy of this immuneACCESS table, which keeps in-frame sequences only. Checked studies attribute under half of the gap to unresolved V genes and leave the rest unexplained. The sample table records about 120,000 clones; 85% to 90% of these occur just once. The top ten clonotypes cover roughly 0.59% of the sample. The sample in question was CD4+ or CD8+ T cells sorted from blood, obtained in a trial of the OX40 agonist ivuxolimab. All receptors derive from an adult with an advanced solid tumor such as melanoma, head and neck, liver or kidney cancer.

This clone appeared a single time. The chain recombines TRBV19 with TRBJ1-3, with TRBD1 as a possible D gene (6 bases). Germline V gives CDR1 LNHDA, CDR2 SQIVND (reference sequence). V shed 7 bases and J shed 0 bases, with 16 bases lying between them. The CDR3 extends over 16 amino acids. CDR3 residues: CASTVMDSRSGNTIYF. The CDR3 nucleotides are TGTGCCAGTACCGTAATGGACAGCCGCTCTGGAAACACCATATATTTT.

The rearrangement links TRBV7-2 to TRBJ1-5; D not certain. The CDR3 is 12 amino acids. V dropped 3 bases and J dropped 4 bases, with 4 bases sitting between them. The germline V gene encodes CDR1 SGHTA and CDR2 FQGNSA. Here the CDR3 DNA reads TGTGCCAGCAGCTTTCGGAATCAGCCCCAGCATTTT. It yields the protein CASSFRNQPQHF.

This clone was picked up one time. V and J are TRBV6-5 and TRBJ2-4; D assignment may be TRBD1 or TRBD2 (6 bases each). There are 14 residues in the CDR3. Germline lookup yields CDR1 MNHEY and CDR2 SVGAGI. V was shortened by 7 bases and J by 1 base, with 11 bases between the two germline ends. Written as DNA, the CDR3 is TGTGCCAGCATAAGGGGGGCCGCCAAAAACATTCAGTACTTC. This translates into CASIRGAAKNIQYF.

On this clone itself: One end of the junction varies from germline; a read error may be responsible. V and J are TRBV7-7 and TRBJ2-5; possible D gene TRBD2, 5 bases. Germline CDR1 and CDR2: SSHAT and FNYEAQ (reference sequence). This CDR3 is 15 amino acids long. CDR3 amino acids: CASSLEASVGETQYF. CDR3 in DNA: TGTGCTAGCAGCCTGGAGGCCTCCGTGGGGGAGACCCAGTACTTC.

The V and J genes are TRBV30 and TRBJ2-1, with D possibly TRBD1 on 5 matching bases. CDR3 length equals 12 residues. Trimming cost V 3 bases and J 8 bases, with 11 bases left between them. From germline, CDR1 is GTSNPN and CDR2 SVGIG (reference sequence). CDR3 residues: CAWSLTGDEQFF. CDR3 bases: TGTGCCTGGAGCCTCACAGGTGATGAGCAGTTCTTC.

The chain couples TRBV9 to TRBJ2-1; D might be TRBD2 (6 bases). V dropped 0 bases and J dropped 1 base, with 8 bases sitting between them. Germline CDR1 is SGDLS and CDR2 is YYNGEE. This CDR3 has 15 residues. For the CDR3, the DNA is TGTGCCAGCAGCGTAGACGGGGGATCCTACAATGAGCAGTTCTTC. As protein: CASSVDGGSYNEQFF.

V and J are TRBV9 and TRBJ1-2; D not certain. The length of the CDR3 is 15 residues. The germline V and J ends were trimmed by 0 bases and 9 bases, with 18 bases remaining between them. The germline CDR1 and CDR2 sequences are SGDLS and YYNGEE. Written as DNA, the CDR3 is TGTGCCAGCAGCGTAGATAGGGAGCTCCGCCTCCGCTACACCTTC. Translating it yields CASSVDRELRLRYTF. Looking up the rest from reference TRBV9 and TRBJ1-2 gives the full variable domain: DSGVTQTPKHLITATGQRVTLRCSPRSGDLSVYWYQQSLDQGLQFLIQYYNGEERAKGNILERFSAQQFPDLHSELNLSSLELGDSALYFCASSVDRELRLRYTFGSGTRLTVV.

The chain uses TRBV4-2 and TRBJ2-5, with TRBD2 identical over 10 bases. CDR1 is LGHNA and CDR2 is YNFKEQ in the germline V gene. Trimming took 3 bases from V and 4 from J; bases not matched to a gene: 14. There are 18 residues in the CDR3. The CDR3 DNA is TGTGCCAGCAGCCAGCGATCGAGCGGGGGGGCCTTTCTAGAGACCCAGTACTTC. This gives the protein CASSQRSSGGAFLETQYF.

The chain couples TRBV4-2 to TRBJ1-2; 7 nucleotides agree with TRBD1. This CDR3 contains 14 residues. Losses at the gene ends were 0 bases for V and 3 bases for J; bases not matched to a gene: 1. Germline V gene data show CDR1 as LGHNA and CDR2 as YNFKEQ. Here the CDR3 reads CASSQDQGDYGYTF. DNA for the CDR3: TGTGCCAGCAGCCAAGATCAGGGGGACTATGGCTACACCTTC.

This clone appeared a single time. The CDR3 spells CAWSILNTEAFF. The CDR3, as DNA: TGTGCCTGGAGTATCCTGAACACTGAAGCTTTCTTT. The chain employs TRBV30 and TRBJ1-1; D is ambiguous. The ends were cut back, 2 bases at V and 0 bases at J, with 4 bases in the middle. The CDR3 runs to 12 residues. CDR1 is GTSNPN and CDR2 is SVGIG in the germline V gene (reference sequence).

The genes are TRBV27 and TRBJ1-5; D perhaps matches TRBD1 (5 bases). The CDR3 sequence is 15 residues long. Germline V gene sequence: CDR1 MNHEY, CDR2 SMNVEV (reference sequence). V dropped 6 bases and J dropped 7 bases, with 19 bases sitting between them. Here the CDR3 DNA reads TGTGCCAGCAGGAGGGGCCACGGGGGGATGCAGCCCCAGCATTTT. Amino acid sequence: CASRRGHGGMQPQHF.

The chain links TRBV10-3 to TRBJ2-5; D ambiguous. This CDR3 region has 14 residues. Trimming removed 8 bases from V and 3 bases from J, with 16 bases in between. Germline CDR1 ENHRY, CDR2 SYGVKD. The CDR3 reads CAIASTAPKETQYF. CDR3 DNA sequence: TGTGCCATCGCCTCGACGGCCCCCAAAGAGACCCAGTACTTC.

The chain couples TRBV7-8 to TRBJ2-2, with D perhaps given as TRBD1 or TRBD2 (6 bases each). This CDR3 is 13 amino acids long. V gave up 6 bases and J gave up 5 bases, with 10 bases separating them. Germline lookup yields CDR1 SGHVS and CDR2 FQNEAQ. CDR3 sequence: CASSLGGTGELFF. The DNA of the CDR3 is TGTGCCAGCAGTCTAGGGGGGACCGGGGAGCTGTTTTTT.

The V gene is TRBV19, the J gene TRBJ2-1, with D uncertain. The V gene's germline CDR1 is LNHDA and CDR2 SQIVND (reference sequence). With 4 bases removed from V and 9 bases from J, the gap between germline ends came to 7 bases. The CDR3 runs 11 residues. CDR3 residues: CASSTVAEQFF. The CDR3, as DNA: TGTGCCAGTAGTACGGTGGCTGAGCAGTTCTTC.

The V gene is TRBV18, the J gene TRBJ2-7; D might be TRBD1 (6 bases). Trimming removed 1 base from V and 6 bases from J, with 10 bases in between. CDR3 length: 13 amino acids. Per the germline V gene, CDR1 is KGHSH and CDR2 is LQKENI. The CDR3 spells CASSPLEGGEQYF. The CDR3 DNA is TGTGCCAGCTCACCACTTGAAGGGGGCGAGCAGTACTTC.

This chain uses TRBV5-4 with TRBJ2-1; the match to TRBD2 covers 11 bases. Per the germline V gene, CDR1 is SGHNT and CDR2 is YYREEE (reference sequence). The CDR3 extends over 16 amino acids. V was pared by 5 bases and J by 4 bases, with 8 bases of the junction left unmatched. The CDR3 spells CASSTSGGLGYNEQFF. CDR3 coding DNA: TGTGCCAGCAGTACTAGCGGGGGACTTGGATACAATGAGCAGTTCTTC.

This chain connects TRBV20-1 to TRBJ1-2, with unresolved D. CDR3 length: 11 residues. Germline assignment: CDR1 DFQATT and CDR2 SNEGSKA (reference sequence). V gave up 6 bases and J gave up 3 bases, with 8 bases separating them. Written as DNA, the CDR3 is TGCAGTGCCTTTAGGGACTATGGCTACACCTTC. Translating gives CSAFRDYGYTF.

The chain combines TRBV7-2 with TRBJ2-2, with 8 positions matching TRBD1. V lost 1 base and J lost 6; bases outside the gene matches: 4. Germline V gene lookup returns CDR1 SGHTA and CDR2 FQGNSA. CDR3 length: 15 residues. The CDR3 DNA is TGTGCCAGCAGCTTAGTACAGGGGGTTGCCGGGGAGCTGTTTTTT. Translating gives CASSLVQGVAGELFF. Full variable domain (missing parts from reference TRBV7-2 and TRBJ2-2): GAGVSQSPSNKVTEKGKDVELRCDPISGHTALYWYRQSLGQGLEFLIYFQGNSAPDKSGLPSDRFSAERTGGSVSTLTIQRTQQEDSAVYLCASSLVQGVAGELFFGEGSRLTVL.

The chain has TRBV6-4 and TRBJ2-3; 9 positions match TRBD2. The CDR3 extends over 15 amino acids. Per germline, CDR1 MRHNA and CDR2 SNTAGT. V was pared by 5 bases and J by 5 bases, with 8 bases of the junction left unmatched. The CDR3 protein is CASSTLAGPIDTQYF. Here the CDR3 DNA reads TGTGCCAGCAGTACCCTAGCGGGGCCGATAGATACGCAGTATTTT.

Only one count was recorded for this clone. The V call is TRBV7-9, the J call TRBJ1-4, with D unresolved. The V end was cut by 5 bases, the J end by 8 bases, with 21 bases between. Germline values: CDR1 SEHNR, CDR2 FQNEAQ (reference sequence). There are 16 residues in the CDR3. CDR3 in amino acids: CASSEPSGQGNEKLFF. The CDR3 DNA reads TGTGCCAGCAGCGAACCATCCGGTCAAGGTAACGAAAAACTGTTTTTT.

This chain joins TRBV6-4 and TRBJ1-2, with 9 bases aligning to TRBD1. Unmatched junction bases numbered 3, after V lost 2 bases and J lost 8 bases. The CDR3 loop spans 13 amino acids. CDR1 MRHNA and CDR2 SNTAGT come from the germline V gene. This chain's CDR3 is CASSDGGQGGYTF. DNA of the CDR3: TGTGCCAGCAGTGACGGGGGACAGGGAGGCTACACCTTC.

The chain recombines TRBV9 with TRBJ1-5; no firm D call. The CDR3 totals 14 residues. In germline, CDR1 is SGDLS, CDR2 YYNGEE. V dropped 2 bases and J dropped 6 bases, with 12 bases sitting between them. CDR3 amino acids: CASSVSQMGQPQHF. The CDR3 region has the DNA TGTGCCAGCAGCGTTAGTCAGATGGGTCAGCCCCAGCATTTT.

The rearrangement uses TRBV18 and TRBJ1-1; D remains ambiguous. The V and J ends lost 2 bases and 3 bases respectively, with 7 bases between them. This CDR3 comprises 13 residues. Germline CDR1 KGHSH, CDR2 LQKENI. The CDR3 DNA reads as TGTGCCAGCTCACCAAGAGGAGACACTGAAGCTTTCTTT. Its protein is CASSPRGDTEAFF.